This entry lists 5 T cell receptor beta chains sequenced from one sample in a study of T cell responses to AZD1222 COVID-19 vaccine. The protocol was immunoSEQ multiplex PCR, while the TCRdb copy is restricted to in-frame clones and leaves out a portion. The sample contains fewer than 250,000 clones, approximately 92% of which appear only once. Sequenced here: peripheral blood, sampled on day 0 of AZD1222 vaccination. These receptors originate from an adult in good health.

CDR3 DNA: TGTGCCAGCAGCCTGGGACTAGCGGGGAACACAGATACGCAGTATTTT. Translated: CASSLGLAGNTDTQYF. V usage is TRBV7-2 and J usage is TRBJ2-3; 13 bases are shared with TRBD2. V lost 5 bases and J lost 2; bases outside the gene matches: 4. Per germline, CDR1 SGHTA and CDR2 FQGNSA. The CDR3 extends over 16 amino acids.

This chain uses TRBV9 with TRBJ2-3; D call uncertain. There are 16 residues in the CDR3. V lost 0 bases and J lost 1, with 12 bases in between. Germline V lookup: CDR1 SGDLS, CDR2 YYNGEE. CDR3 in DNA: TGTGCCAGCAGCGTAGCCCCGGCAGGTCGCACAGATACGCAGTATTTT. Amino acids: CASSVAPAGRTDTQYF.

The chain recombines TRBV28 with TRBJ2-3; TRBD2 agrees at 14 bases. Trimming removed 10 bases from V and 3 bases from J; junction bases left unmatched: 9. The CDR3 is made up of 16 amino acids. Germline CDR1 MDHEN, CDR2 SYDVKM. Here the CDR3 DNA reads TGTGCCACCGGGTTTGGACTAGCGGGGGGAACAGATACGCAGTATTTT. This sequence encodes CATGFGLAGGTDTQYF.

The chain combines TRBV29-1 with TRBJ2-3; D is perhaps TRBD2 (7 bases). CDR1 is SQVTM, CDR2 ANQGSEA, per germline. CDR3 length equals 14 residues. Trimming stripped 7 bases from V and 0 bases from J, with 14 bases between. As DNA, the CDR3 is TGCAGCGCCCCCCCGGGGGGCAGCACAGATACGCAGTATTTT. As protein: CSAPPGGSTDTQYF.

Here the CDR3 reads CASSLAGEQFF. The CDR3 DNA reads as TGTGCCAGCAGTTTAGCGGGTGAGCAGTTCTTC. The V gene is TRBV6-6, the J gene TRBJ2-1; 7 nucleotides match TRBD2. V dropped 4 bases and J dropped 9; count of bases not matched to a gene: 0. Per germline, CDR1 MNHNY and CDR2 SVGAGI (reference sequence). This CDR3 has 11 residues.